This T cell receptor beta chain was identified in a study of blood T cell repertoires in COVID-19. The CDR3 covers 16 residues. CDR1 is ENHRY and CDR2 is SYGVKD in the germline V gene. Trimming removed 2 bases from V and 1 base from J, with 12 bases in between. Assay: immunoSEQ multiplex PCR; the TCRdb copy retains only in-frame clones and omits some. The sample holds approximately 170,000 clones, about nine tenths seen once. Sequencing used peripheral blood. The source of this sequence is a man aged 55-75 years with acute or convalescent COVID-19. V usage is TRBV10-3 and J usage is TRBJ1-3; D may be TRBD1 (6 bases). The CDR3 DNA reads TGTGCCATCAGTGAGGTGAAGGGGGTATCTGGAAACACCATATATTTT. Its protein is CAISEVKGVSGNTIYF.